This T cell receptor (beta chain) comes out of a study of shared T cell receptors in the human thymus. Some clones are missing from TCRdb's copy, which holds only in-frame ones; the method was immunoSEQ multiplex PCR. The sample records roughly 500,000 clones, around 78% being singletons. V lost 1 base to trimming and J lost 1 base; unmatched junction nucleotides: 9. This CDR3 contains 17 residues. The germline V gene has CDR1 SEHNR and CDR2 FQNEAQ (reference sequence). This same sample was also part of a study on human thymus T cells. That work adds: Donation came from healthy Finnish infants having corrective surgery for congenital heart defects. It was from resections taken during corrective heart surgery that the thymus tissue came. Thymic and blood repertoires showed apparently biased V and J gene usage. Overlap was high between thymic repertoires from unrelated individuals, as reported in related research.

This sequence originates from a boy younger than two with a congenital heart defect. The genes are TRBV7-9 and TRBJ2-5, with TRBD2 matching over 7 bases. Sequencing was done on a sample of thymocytes. The CDR3 DNA reads as TGTGCCAGCAGCTTAGGGACTCTAGCGGACCTCCAAGAGACCCAGTACTTC. As protein: CASSLGTLADLQETQYF.